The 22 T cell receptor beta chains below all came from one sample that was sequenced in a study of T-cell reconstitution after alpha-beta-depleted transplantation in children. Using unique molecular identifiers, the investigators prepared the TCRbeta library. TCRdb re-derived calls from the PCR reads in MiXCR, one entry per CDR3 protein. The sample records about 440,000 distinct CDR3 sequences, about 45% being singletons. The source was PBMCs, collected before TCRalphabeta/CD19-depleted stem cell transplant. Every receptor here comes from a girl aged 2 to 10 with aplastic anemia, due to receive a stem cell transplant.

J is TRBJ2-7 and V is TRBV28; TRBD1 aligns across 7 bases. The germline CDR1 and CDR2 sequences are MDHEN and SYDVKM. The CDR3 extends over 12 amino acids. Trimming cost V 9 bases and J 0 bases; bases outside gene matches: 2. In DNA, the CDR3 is TGTGCCAGTGGGACAGCCTCCTACGAGCAGTACTTC. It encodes CASGTASYEQYF.

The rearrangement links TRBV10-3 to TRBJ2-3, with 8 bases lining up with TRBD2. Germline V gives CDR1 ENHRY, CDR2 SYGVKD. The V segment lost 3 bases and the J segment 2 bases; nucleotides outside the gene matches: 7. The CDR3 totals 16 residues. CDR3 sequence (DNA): TGTGCCATCAGTGACAAAAGCGGGAGTCCCACAGATACGCAGTATTTT. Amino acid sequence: CAISDKSGSPTDTQYF.

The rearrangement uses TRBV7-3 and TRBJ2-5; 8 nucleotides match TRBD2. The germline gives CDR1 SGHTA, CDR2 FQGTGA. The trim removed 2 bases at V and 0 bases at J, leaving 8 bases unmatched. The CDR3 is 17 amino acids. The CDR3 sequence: CASSLWGGGLNQETQYF. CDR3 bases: TGTGCCAGCAGCTTATGGGGCGGGGGGCTTAACCAAGAGACCCAGTACTTC.

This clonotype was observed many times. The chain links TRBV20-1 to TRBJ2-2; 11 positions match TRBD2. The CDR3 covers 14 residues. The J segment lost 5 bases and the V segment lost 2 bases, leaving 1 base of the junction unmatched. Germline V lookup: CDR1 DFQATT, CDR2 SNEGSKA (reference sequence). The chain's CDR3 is CSARLAGGTGELFF. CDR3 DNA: TGCAGTGCTAGACTAGCGGGAGGTACCGGGGAGCTGTTTTTT.

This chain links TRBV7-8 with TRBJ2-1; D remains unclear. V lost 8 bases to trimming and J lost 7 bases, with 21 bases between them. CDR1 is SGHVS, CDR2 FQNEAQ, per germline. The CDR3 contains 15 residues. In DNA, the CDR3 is TGTGCCAGCCCCTCCCCCGGACGGTTGATGAATGAGCAGTTCTTC. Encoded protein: CASPSPGRLMNEQFF. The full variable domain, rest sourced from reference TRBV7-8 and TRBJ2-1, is GAGVSQSPRYKVAKRGQDVALRCDPISGHVSLFWYQQALGQGPEFLTYFQNEAQLDKSGLPSDRFFAERPEGSVSTLKIQRTQQEDSAVYLCASPSPGRLMNEQFFGPGTRLTVL.

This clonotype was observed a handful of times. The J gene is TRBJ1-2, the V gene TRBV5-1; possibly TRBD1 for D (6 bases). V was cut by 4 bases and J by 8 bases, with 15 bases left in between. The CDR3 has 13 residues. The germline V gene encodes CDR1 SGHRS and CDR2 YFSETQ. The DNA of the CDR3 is TGCGCCAGCAGCCCGGCGGGGGCGCCCGGCTACACCTTC. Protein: CASSPAGAPGYTF. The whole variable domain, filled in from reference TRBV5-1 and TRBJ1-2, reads KAGVTQTPRYLIKTRGQQVTLSCSPISGHRSVSWYQQTPGQGLQFLFEYFSETQRNKGNFPGRFSGRQFSNSRSEMNVSTLELGDSALYLCASSPAGAPGYTFGSGTRLTVV.

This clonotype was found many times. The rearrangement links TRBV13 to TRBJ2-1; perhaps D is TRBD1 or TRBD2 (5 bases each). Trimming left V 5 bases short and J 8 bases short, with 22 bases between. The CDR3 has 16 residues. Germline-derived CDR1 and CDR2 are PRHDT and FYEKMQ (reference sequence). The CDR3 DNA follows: TGTGCCAGCAGCCTGAGGGGTCCCTCAGAGTTTGATGAGCAGTTCTTC. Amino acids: CASSLRGPSEFDEQFF. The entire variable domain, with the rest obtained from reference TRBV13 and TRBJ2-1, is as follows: AAGVIQSPRHLIKEKRETATLKCYPIPRHDTVYWYQQGPGQDPQFLISFYEKMQSDKGSIPDRFSAQQFSDYHSELNMSSLELGDSALYFCASSLRGPSEFDEQFFGPGTRLTVL.

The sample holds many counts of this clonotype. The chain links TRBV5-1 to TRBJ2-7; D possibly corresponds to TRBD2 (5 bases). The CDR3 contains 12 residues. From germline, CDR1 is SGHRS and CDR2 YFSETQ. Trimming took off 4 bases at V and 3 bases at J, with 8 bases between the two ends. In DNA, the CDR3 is TGCGCCAGCAGCCCGGACTTCTACGAGCAGTACTTC. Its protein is CASSPDFYEQYF.

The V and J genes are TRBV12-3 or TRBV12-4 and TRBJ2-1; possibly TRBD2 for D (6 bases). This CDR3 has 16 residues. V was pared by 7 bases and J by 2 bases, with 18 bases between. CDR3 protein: CASTLSGDRAYNEQFF. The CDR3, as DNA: TGTGCCAGCACCCTTAGCGGAGATCGGGCCTACAATGAGCAGTTCTTC.

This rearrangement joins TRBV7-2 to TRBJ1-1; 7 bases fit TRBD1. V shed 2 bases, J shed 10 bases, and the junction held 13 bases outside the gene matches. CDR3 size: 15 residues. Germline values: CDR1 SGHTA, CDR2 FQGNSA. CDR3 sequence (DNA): TGTGCCAGCAGCTTAAACCCACAAGGGGGCGGAGGAGCTTTCTTT. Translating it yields CASSLNPQGGGGAFF.

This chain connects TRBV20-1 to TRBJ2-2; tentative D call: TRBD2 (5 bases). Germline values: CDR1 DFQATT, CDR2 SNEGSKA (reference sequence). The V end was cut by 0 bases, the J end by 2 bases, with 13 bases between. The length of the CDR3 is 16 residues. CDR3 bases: TGCAGTGCTAGAGATTCAGCAGCGGCTAACACCGGGGAGCTGTTTTTT. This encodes CSARDSAAANTGELFF.

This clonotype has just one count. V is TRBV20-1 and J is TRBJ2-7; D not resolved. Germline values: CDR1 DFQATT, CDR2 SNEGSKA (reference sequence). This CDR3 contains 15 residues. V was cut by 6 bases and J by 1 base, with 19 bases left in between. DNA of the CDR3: TGCAGTGCCGAGGATGACTCGTCCTCGTCCTACGAGCAGTACTTC. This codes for CSAEDDSSSSYEQYF.

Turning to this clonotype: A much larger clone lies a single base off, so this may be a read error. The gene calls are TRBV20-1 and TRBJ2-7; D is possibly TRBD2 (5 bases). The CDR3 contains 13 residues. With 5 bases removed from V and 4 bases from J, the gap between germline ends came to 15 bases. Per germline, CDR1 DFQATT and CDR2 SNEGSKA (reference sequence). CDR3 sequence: CSASTVRAYEQYF. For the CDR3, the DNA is TGCAGTGCTTCCACTGTGAGGGCTTACGAGCAGTACTTC.

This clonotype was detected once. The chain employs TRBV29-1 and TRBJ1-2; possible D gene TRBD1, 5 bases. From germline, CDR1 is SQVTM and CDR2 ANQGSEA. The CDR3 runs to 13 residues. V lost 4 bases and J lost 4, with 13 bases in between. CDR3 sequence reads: CSVVERQGYGYTF. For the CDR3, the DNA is TGCAGCGTTGTTGAGCGTCAGGGCTATGGCTACACCTTC.

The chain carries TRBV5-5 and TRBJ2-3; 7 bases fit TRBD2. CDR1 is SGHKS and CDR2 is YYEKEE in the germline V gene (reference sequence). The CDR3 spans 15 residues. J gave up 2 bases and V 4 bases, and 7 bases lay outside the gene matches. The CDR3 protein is CASSRTSALTDTQYF. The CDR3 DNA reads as TGTGCCAGCAGCCGTACTAGCGCCCTCACAGATACGCAGTATTTT.

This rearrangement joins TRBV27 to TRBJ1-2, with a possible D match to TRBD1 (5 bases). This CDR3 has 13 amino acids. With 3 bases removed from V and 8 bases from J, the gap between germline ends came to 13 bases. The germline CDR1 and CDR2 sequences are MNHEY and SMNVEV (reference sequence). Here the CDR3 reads CASSLKGLEGYTF. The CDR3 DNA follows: TGTGCCAGCAGTTTGAAGGGACTCGAGGGCTACACCTTC.

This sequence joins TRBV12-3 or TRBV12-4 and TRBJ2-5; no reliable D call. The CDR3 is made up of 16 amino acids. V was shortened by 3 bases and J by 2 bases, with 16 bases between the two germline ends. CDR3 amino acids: CASSFSSNTAQETQYF. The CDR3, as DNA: TGTGCCAGCAGTTTTAGTTCTAACACCGCGCAAGAGACCCAGTACTTC.

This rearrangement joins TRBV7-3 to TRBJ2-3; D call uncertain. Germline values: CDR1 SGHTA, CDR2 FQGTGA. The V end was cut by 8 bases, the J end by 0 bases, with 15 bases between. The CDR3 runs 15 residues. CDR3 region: CASGRSGLSTDTQYF. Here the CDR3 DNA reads TGTGCCAGCGGACGGTCGGGTCTGAGCACAGATACGCAGTATTTT.

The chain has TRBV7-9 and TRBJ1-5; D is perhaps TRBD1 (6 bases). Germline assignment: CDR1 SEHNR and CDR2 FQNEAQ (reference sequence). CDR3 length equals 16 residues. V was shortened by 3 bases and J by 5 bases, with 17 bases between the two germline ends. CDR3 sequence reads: CASSLGAGLPYQPQHF. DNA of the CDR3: TGTGCCAGCAGCTTGGGGGCGGGGCTCCCTTATCAGCCCCAGCATTTT.

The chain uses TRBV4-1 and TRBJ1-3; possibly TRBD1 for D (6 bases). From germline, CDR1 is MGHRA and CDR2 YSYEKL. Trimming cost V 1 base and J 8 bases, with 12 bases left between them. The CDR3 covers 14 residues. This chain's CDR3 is CASSQVGGLDTIYF. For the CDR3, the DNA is TGCGCCAGCAGCCAAGTCGGGGGGCTGGACACCATATATTTT.

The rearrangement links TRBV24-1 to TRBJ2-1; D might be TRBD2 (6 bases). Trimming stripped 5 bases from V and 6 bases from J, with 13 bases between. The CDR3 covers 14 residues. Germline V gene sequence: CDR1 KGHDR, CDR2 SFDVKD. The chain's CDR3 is CATSAAGSLNEQFF. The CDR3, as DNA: TGTGCCACCAGTGCCGCGGGATCCCTCAATGAGCAGTTCTTC.

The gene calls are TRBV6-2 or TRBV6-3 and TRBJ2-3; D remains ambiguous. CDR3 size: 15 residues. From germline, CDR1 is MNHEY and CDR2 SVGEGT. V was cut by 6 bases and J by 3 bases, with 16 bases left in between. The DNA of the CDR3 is TGTGCCAGCAGCCCCCGACGTGGGGAAACAGATACGCAGTATTTT. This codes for CASSPRRGETDTQYF.